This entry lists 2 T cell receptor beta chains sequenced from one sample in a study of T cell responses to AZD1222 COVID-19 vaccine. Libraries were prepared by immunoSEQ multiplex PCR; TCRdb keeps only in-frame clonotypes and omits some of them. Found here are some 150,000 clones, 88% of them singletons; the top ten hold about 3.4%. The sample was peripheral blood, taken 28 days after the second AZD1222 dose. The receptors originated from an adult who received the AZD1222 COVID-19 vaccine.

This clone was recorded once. CDR3 sequence reads: CASGSYTDQETQYF. CDR3 DNA: TGTGCCAGCGGTTCTTACACGGACCAAGAGACCCAGTACTTC. J is TRBJ2-5 and V is TRBV28; no reliable D call. CDR3 length: 14 amino acids. Between the trimmed V and J ends, which lost 8 bases and 0 bases, there was a span of 13 bases. In germline, CDR1 is MDHEN, CDR2 SYDVKM.

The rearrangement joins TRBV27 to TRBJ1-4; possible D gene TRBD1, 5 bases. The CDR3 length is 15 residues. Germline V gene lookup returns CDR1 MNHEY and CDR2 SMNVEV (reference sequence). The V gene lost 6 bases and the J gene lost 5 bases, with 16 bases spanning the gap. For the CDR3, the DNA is TGTGCCAGCAGACCCCAGGGTGGGGGGAATGAAAAACTGTTTTTT. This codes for CASRPQGGGNEKLFF.